This record covers a single T cell receptor beta chain. Its antigen is undetermined. The data were obtained in a study of cytotoxic CD8 clonotypes in ibrutinib-treated CLL. At the level of the study: The patients, under twelve relapsed/refractory and fewer than 16 treatment-naive, included about 18 who were IGHV unmutated.

Notes on the study in general: Stable or contracted on treatment, public clonotypes were also uncommon. Higher circulating CD8+ T-cell counts strongly accompanied higher baseline clonality, above age-matched healthy donors.

Target depth was 1 in 200,000 to 1 in 1 million T cells, about 10x per clonotype. Sequencing was performed with immunoSEQ multiplex PCR; in TCRdb, only in-frame clones are kept and a portion is missing. The sample comprises around 130,000 clones, around 84% of which are singletons, and around 3.3% rests with the top ten. From germline, CDR1 is SGDLS and CDR2 YYNGEE. Trimming cost V 4 bases and J 8 bases, with 8 bases left between them. The CDR3 is 11 amino acids. The source was PBMCs, collected after 24 months of ibrutinib treatment. The chain couples TRBV9 to TRBJ2-3, with unresolved D. This TCR came from a human donor with chronic lymphocytic leukemia. CDR3 nucleotides: TGTGCCAGCAGCCTTAGAGGTACGCAGTATTTT. Translating it yields CASSLRGTQYF.